The T cell receptor (beta chain) described here comes from a study of T cells in localized non-small cell lung cancer. Study-wide results and limits: Uninvolved adjacent lung showed higher T cell clonality than tumor.

Points on this clone: Its specificity is not known.

The repertoire was sequenced with immunoSEQ multiplex PCR; TCRdb's copy has only in-frame clones and lacks some. In the table there are about 92,000 clones, roughly 93% of which are singletons. Germline V CDR1 and CDR2: SGHDT, YYEEEE. The V and J ends lost 4 bases and 1 base, in that order; junction bases with no gene match: 4. There are 14 residues in the CDR3. This chain uses TRBV5-6 with TRBJ1-1, with 7 bases that match TRBD1. The source of this sequence is a woman between 35 and 70 years old with stage II squamous cell lung carcinoma. The material was PBMCs, obtained before any cancer treatment. The CDR3 DNA follows: TGTGCCAGCAGCCACAGGGGTAGGAACACTGAAGCTTTCTTT. Translation gives CASSHRGRNTEAFF.